These 20 T cell receptor beta chains came from one sample sequenced in a study of T cell repertoires in cytomegalovirus infection. TCRdb redid the calling of the reads with MiXCR, one entry per CDR3 protein. The sample records 310,000 or so distinct CDR3 sequences, 15% to 20% being singletons. The specimen was PBMCs. The receptors were gathered from a human donor in good health (CMV status not recorded). Some clones in this sample may be carry-over from other donors' samples.

This clonotype was picked up a small number of times. This chain joins TRBV20-1 and TRBJ2-1; D possibly corresponds to TRBD1 (6 bases). CDR1 is DFQATT, CDR2 SNEGSKA, per germline (reference sequence). The CDR3 extends over 15 amino acids. With 5 bases removed from V and 8 bases from J, the gap between germline ends came to 22 bases. The CDR3 is CSAPPPRGTQDEQFF. CDR3 coding DNA: TGCAGTGCTCCCCCCCCCAGGGGCACACAGGATGAGCAGTTCTTC.

The rearrangement uses TRBV5-8 and TRBJ2-2; D is possibly TRBD1 (6 bases). Germline CDR1 SGHTS, CDR2 YDEGEE. The CDR3 runs to 13 residues. V shed 4 bases and J shed 3 bases, with 7 bases lying between them. CDR3 sequence (DNA): TGTGCCAGCAGCAACAGGGACACCGGGGAGCTGTTTTTT. Protein: CASSNRDTGELFF.

This clonotype has a count of ten or more. This chain joins TRBV28 and TRBJ2-7; no clear D. Trimming pared 6 bases from V and 7 bases from J, leaving 13 bases between. Germline CDR1 MDHEN, CDR2 SYDVKM. CDR3 length: 12 amino acids. CDR3: CASSPGPLEQYF. The CDR3 nucleotides are TGTGCCAGCAGCCCCGGCCCCTTAGAGCAGTACTTC.

The chain recombines TRBV6-2 or TRBV6-3 with TRBJ2-1; tentatively, D is TRBD2 (6 bases). The V gene lost 5 bases and the J gene lost 3 bases, with 14 bases spanning the gap. CDR3 size: 15 residues. Germline CDR1 and CDR2: MNHEY and SVGEGT. The CDR3 DNA follows: TGTGCCAGCAGTAACGGGGGTACTAGCTACAATGAGCAGTTCTTC. Its protein is CASSNGGTSYNEQFF.

This rearrangement joins TRBV19 to TRBJ1-2; D gene uncertain. The CDR3 length is 13 residues. V was trimmed by 5 bases and J by 8 bases, leaving 15 bases between them. Germline V gene sequence: CDR1 LNHDA, CDR2 SQIVND (reference sequence). For the CDR3, the DNA is TGTGCCAGTAGTTTGGATGGAAGGGAAGGCTACACCTTC. It encodes CASSLDGREGYTF.

The J gene is TRBJ1-2, the V gene TRBV4-1; D may be TRBD1 (6 bases). The V and J ends lost 0 bases and 8 bases respectively, with 13 bases between them. This CDR3 has 14 residues. Germline V gives CDR1 MGHRA, CDR2 YSYEKL. The CDR3 coding sequence is TGCGCCAGCAGCCAAGAGAAGGGGGTAGCAGGCTACACCTTC. Protein product: CASSQEKGVAGYTF.

This clonotype was counted at least ten times. The chain carries TRBV7-9 and TRBJ1-1, with 9 bases lining up with TRBD1. The CDR3 totals 17 residues. Trimming cost V 4 bases and J 6 bases; bases outside gene matches: 15. From germline, CDR1 is SEHNR and CDR2 FQNEAQ (reference sequence). CDR3 nucleotide sequence: TGTGCCAGCAGCTCCGAGTACGGGACAGGGATTCTTCCTGAAGCTTTCTTT. Its protein product is CASSSEYGTGILPEAFF.

Only a few counts were recorded for this clonotype. The rearrangement joins TRBV2 to TRBJ1-6; the D gene is possibly TRBD1 (6 bases). The germline V gene encodes CDR1 SNHLY and CDR2 FYNNEI. The CDR3 is made up of 15 amino acids. V shed 7 bases and J shed 9 bases, with 19 bases lying between them. CDR3 in amino acids: CASTQRGGATSPLHF. The DNA for the CDR3 is TGTGCCAGCACCCAAAGGGGGGGGGCTACTTCACCCCTCCACTTT. The full variable domain, in which reference TRBV2 and TRBJ1-6 provide the parts outside the CDR3, is EPEVTQTPSHQVTQMGQEVILRCVPISNHLYFYWYRQILGQKVEFLVSFYNNEISEKSEIFDDQFSVERPDGSNFTLKIRSTKLEDSAMYFCASTQRGGATSPLHFGNGTRLTVT.

This clonotype was detected only a few times. The CDR3 region has the DNA TGTGCCAGCAGCCAAGGCGGCACAGATACGCAGTATTTT. It codes for CASSQGGTDTQYF. This chain connects TRBV3-1 to TRBJ2-3; D unresolved. CDR1 is LGHDT, CDR2 YNNKEL, per germline (reference sequence). Trimming cost V 1 base and J 1 base, with 3 bases left between them. The CDR3 covers 13 residues.

The chain recombines TRBV7-2 with TRBJ1-1; D uncertain. V dropped 4 bases and J dropped 5 bases, with 8 bases sitting between them. Germline-derived CDR1 and CDR2 are SGHTA and FQGNSA. The CDR3 contains 12 residues. CDR3: CASSSSGTEAFF. DNA for the CDR3: TGTGCCAGCAGCTCCAGTGGGACTGAAGCTTTCTTT.

This clonotype has just one count. The rearrangement joins TRBV6-2 or TRBV6-3 to TRBJ1-4; 8 nucleotides agree with TRBD1. Looked up from germline, CDR1 is MNHEY and CDR2 is SVGEGT. V trimming: 7 bases; J trimming: 0 bases; junction bases outside the gene matches: 13. This CDR3 has 18 residues. The CDR3 bases are TGTGCCAGCACGTCTGGTGAGGACAGGGAGGCAACTAATGAAAAACTGTTTTTT. Protein product: CASTSGEDREATNEKLFF.

The V call is TRBV7-6, the J call TRBJ2-1, with a possible D match to TRBD2 (7 bases). V was trimmed by 6 bases and J by 7 bases, leaving 22 bases between them. Germline CDR1 and CDR2: SGHVS and FNYEAQ. The CDR3 has 16 amino acids. The CDR3 sequence: CASRQEWGGPNNEQFF. The CDR3 DNA sequence: TGTGCCAGCAGACAAGAGTGGGGGGGCCCTAATAATGAGCAGTTCTTC.

This clonotype has just one count. The chain combines TRBV2 with TRBJ1-5, with a possible D match to TRBD1 (5 bases). The CDR3 has 14 amino acids. Germline V gene sequence: CDR1 SNHLY, CDR2 FYNNEI. Between the trimmed V and J ends, which lost 7 bases and 0 bases, there was a span of 10 bases. The CDR3 bases are TGTGCCAGCATGGGGGAGGATAGCAATCAGCCCCAGCATTTT. This sequence encodes CASMGEDSNQPQHF.

This clonotype was counted between two and nine times. A junction boundary mismatches the germline segment, possibly from a read error. CDR3 in DNA: TGTGCCACCAGCAGTGGACTAGCGGGGGGGAACCGAAACTTC. Translation gives CATSSGLAGGNRNF. The chain carries TRBV15 and TRBJ2-5; 15 bases agree with TRBD2. This CDR3 comprises 14 residues. CDR1 and CDR2 from the germline V gene are LNHNV and YYDKDF (reference sequence).

This clonotype was observed many times. The chain couples TRBV6-2 or TRBV6-3 to TRBJ2-2; D is possibly TRBD1 (6 bases). Trimming removed 4 bases at V and 1 base at J, with 10 bases between. CDR3 length: 15 residues. Per germline, CDR1 MNHEY and CDR2 SVGEGT. CDR3 DNA sequence: TGTGCCAGCAGTTTGGGACACCTGAACACCGGGGAGCTGTTTTTT. Its protein product is CASSLGHLNTGELFF.

This clonotype was observed many times. The chain uses TRBV7-8 and TRBJ1-1; 8 bases fit TRBD1. CDR3 length: 16 residues. The trim removed 6 bases at V and 0 bases at J, leaving 9 bases unmatched. Germline CDR1 reads SGHVS; CDR2 reads FQNEAQ. CDR3 region: CASRSGTGPMNTEAFF. The CDR3 DNA follows: TGTGCCAGCAGGTCGGGGACAGGACCTATGAACACTGAAGCTTTCTTT.

Only a few counts were recorded for this clonotype. The CDR3 reads CASSETVISQETQYF. CDR3 coding DNA: TGTGCCAGCAGTGAGACAGTAATTTCTCAAGAGACCCAGTACTTC. The chain uses TRBV2 and TRBJ2-5, with D possibly matching TRBD1 (5 bases). From germline, CDR1 is SNHLY and CDR2 FYNNEI. V was cut by 3 bases and J by 2 bases, with 13 bases left in between. The CDR3 loop spans 15 amino acids.

This clonotype was seen many times. This CDR3 reads CASSLTGYNSPLHF. The CDR3 DNA sequence: TGTGCCAGCAGTTTGACAGGGTATAATTCACCCCTCCACTTT. V usage is TRBV28 and J usage is TRBJ1-6; 7 positions match TRBD1. Germline CDR1 is MDHEN and CDR2 is SYDVKM. The V and J ends lost 3 bases and 4 bases, in that order; junction bases with no gene match: 0. CDR3 length: 14 residues. Drawing the rest from reference TRBV28 and TRBJ1-6, the complete variable domain is DVKVTQSSRYLVKRTGEKVFLECVQDMDHENMFWYRQDPGLGLRLIYFSYDVKMKEKGDIPEGYSVSREKKERFSLILESASTNQTSMYLCASSLTGYNSPLHFGNGTRLTVT.

The table lists this clonotype with many counts. The V call is TRBV12-3 or TRBV12-4, the J call TRBJ1-2; no clear D gene. There are 13 residues in the CDR3. Trimming stripped 3 bases from V and 2 bases from J, with 7 bases between. The DNA of the CDR3 is TGTGCCAGCAGTTTGCCCCCGAACTATGGCTACACCTTC. Encoded protein: CASSLPPNYGYTF.

Worth noting for this clonotype: This sequence may be a read error, since a much larger clone differs from it by one base. The rearrangement uses TRBV7-2 and TRBJ1-2, with D perhaps TRBD1 (5 bases). The V and J ends lost 1 base and 8 bases respectively, with 11 bases between them. This CDR3 spans 13 amino acids. CDR1 is SGHTA and CDR2 is FQGNSA in the germline V gene. Written as DNA, the CDR3 is TGTGCCAGCAGCTTAGTAGTGGAGGGGGGCTACACCTTC. Translation: CASSLVVEGGYTF.